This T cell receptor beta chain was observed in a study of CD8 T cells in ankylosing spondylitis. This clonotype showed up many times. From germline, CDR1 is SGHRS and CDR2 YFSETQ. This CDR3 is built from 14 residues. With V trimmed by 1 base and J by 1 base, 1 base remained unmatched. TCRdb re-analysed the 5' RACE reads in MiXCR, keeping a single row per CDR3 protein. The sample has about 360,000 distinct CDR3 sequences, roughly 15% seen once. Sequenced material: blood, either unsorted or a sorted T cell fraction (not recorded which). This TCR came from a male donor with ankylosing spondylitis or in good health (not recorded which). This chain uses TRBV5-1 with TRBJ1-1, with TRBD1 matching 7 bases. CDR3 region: CASSLTGANTEAFF. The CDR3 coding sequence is TGCGCCAGCAGCTTGACAGGGGCGAACACTGAAGCTTTCTTT.